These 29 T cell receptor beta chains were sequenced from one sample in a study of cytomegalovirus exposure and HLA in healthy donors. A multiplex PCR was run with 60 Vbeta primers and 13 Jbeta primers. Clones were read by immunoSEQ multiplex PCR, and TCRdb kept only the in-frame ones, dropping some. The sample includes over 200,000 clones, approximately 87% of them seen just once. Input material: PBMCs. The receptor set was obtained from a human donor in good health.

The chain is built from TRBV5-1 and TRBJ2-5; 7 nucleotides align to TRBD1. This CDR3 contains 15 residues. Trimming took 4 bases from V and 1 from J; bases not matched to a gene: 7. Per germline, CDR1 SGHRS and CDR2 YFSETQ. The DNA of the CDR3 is TGCGCCAGCAGCCCCTCGGGACAGATCCAAGAGACCCAGTACTTC. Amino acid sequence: CASSPSGQIQETQYF.

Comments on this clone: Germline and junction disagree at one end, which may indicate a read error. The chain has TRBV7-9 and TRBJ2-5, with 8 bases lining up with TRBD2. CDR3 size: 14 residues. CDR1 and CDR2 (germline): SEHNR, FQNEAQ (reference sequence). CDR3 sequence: CSSSFGLASETQYF. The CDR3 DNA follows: TGTTCCAGCAGCTTTGGACTAGCTTCGGAGACCCAGTACTTC.

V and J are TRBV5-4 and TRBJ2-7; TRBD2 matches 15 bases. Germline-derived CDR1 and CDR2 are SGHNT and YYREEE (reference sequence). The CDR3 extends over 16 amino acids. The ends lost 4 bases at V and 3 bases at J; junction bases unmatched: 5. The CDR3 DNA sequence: TGTGCCAGCAGCATCGGGACTAGCGGGAGGCACTACGAGCAGTACTTC. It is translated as CASSIGTSGRHYEQYF.

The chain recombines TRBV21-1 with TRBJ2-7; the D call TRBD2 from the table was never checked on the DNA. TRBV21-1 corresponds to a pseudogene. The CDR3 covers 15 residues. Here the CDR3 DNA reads TGTGCCAGCAGCTATCGACTAGCGGGAGATGAAGAGCAGTACTTC. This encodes CASSYRLAGDEEQYF.

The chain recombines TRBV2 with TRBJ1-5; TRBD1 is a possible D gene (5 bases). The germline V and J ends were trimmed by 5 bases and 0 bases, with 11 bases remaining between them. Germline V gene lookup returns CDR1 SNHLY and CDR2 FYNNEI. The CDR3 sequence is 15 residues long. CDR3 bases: TGTGCCAGCAGTCGACGGGGGGATAGCAATCAGCCCCAGCATTTT. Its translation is CASSRRGDSNQPQHF.

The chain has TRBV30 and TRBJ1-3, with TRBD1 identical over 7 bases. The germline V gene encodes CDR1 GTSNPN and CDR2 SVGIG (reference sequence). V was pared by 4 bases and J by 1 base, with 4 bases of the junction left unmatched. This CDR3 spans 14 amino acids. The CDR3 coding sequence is TGTGCCTGGAAGAAACAGGGGTCTGGAAACACCATATATTTT. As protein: CAWKKQGSGNTIYF.

The CDR3 DNA follows: TGTGCCAGTAGCAGGGGACAGAACACCGGGGAGCTGTTTTTT. As protein: CASSRGQNTGELFF. The chain carries TRBV19 and TRBJ2-2, with a tentative D call TRBD1 (6 bases). CDR1 and CDR2 (germline): LNHDA, SQIVND (reference sequence). V was trimmed by 6 bases and J by 1 base, leaving 9 bases between them. The CDR3 runs to 14 residues.

DNA for the CDR3: TGTGCCAGCAGCACCCGACAGGGGCCGAACACTGAAGCTTTCTTT. It yields the protein CASSTRQGPNTEAFF. The chain joins TRBV9 to TRBJ1-1; 8 nucleotides match TRBD1. V lost 4 bases to trimming and J lost 1 base; unmatched junction nucleotides: 6. Germline V gene lookup returns CDR1 SGDLS and CDR2 YYNGEE. The length of the CDR3 is 15 residues.

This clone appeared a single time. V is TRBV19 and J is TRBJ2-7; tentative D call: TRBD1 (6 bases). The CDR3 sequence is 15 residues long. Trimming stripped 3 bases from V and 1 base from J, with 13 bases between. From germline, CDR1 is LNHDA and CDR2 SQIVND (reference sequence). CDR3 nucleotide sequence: TGTGCCAGTAGTATTTCGCTAGGGACATCCTACGAGCAGTACTTC. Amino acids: CASSISLGTSYEQYF.

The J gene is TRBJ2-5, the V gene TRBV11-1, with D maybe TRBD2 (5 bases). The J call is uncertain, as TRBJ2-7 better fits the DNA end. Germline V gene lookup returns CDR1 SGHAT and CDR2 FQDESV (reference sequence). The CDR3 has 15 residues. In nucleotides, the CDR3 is TGTGCCAGCAGCCCCCCGAGCCTAGCCATCTACGAGCAGTACTTC. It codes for CASSPPSLAIYEQYF.

CDR3 sequence (DNA): TGTGCCAGCAGCGCGGATCTAGCGGTACAAGAGACCCAGTACTTC. It codes for CASSADLAVQETQYF. The gene calls are TRBV9 and TRBJ2-5; TRBD2 agrees at 7 bases. Per germline, CDR1 SGDLS and CDR2 YYNGEE. The CDR3 runs 15 residues. After removal of 3 bases from V and 2 bases from J, the junction contained 7 bases not matched to a gene.

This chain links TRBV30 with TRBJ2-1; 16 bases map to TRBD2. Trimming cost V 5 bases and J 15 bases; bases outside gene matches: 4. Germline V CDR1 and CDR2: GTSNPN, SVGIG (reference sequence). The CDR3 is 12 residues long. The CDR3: CAWGTSGRERFF. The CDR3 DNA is TGTGCCTGGGGGACTAGCGGGAGGGAAAGGTTCTTC. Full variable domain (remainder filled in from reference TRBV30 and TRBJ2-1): SQTIHQWPATLVQPVGSPLSLECTVEGTSNPNLYWYRQAAGRGLQLLFYSVGIGQISSEVPQNLSASRPQDRQFILSSKKLLLSDSGFYLCAWGTSGRERFFGPGTRLTVL.

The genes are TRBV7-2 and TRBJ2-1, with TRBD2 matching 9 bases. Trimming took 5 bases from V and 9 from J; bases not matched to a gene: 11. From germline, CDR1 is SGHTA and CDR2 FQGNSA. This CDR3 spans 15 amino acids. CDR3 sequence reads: CASSLSGTSMGEQFF. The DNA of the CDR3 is TGTGCCAGCAGCCTGTCCGGGACTAGCATGGGTGAGCAGTTCTTC. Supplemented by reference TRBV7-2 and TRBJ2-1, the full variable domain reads GAGVSQSPSNKVTEKGKDVELRCDPISGHTALYWYRQSLGQGLEFLIYFQGNSAPDKSGLPSDRFSAERTGGSVSTLTIQRTQQEDSAVYLCASSLSGTSMGEQFFGPGTRLTVL.

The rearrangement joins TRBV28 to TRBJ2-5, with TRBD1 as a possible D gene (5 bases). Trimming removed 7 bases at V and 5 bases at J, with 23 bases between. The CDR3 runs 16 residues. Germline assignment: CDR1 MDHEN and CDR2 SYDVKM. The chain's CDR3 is CASTSSPGAPAETQYF. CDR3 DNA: TGTGCCAGCACCTCGTCACCTGGGGCCCCGGCTGAGACCCAGTACTTC.

CDR3 in DNA: TGTGCCAGCAGCCACATAAGGGAGCAGGAACGTGAAAAACTGTTTTTT. Translated, it gives CASSHIREQEREKLFF. This rearrangement joins TRBV7-8 to TRBJ1-4; D is uncertain. Germline CDR1 SGHVS, CDR2 FQNEAQ. Trimming took off 5 bases at V and 7 bases at J, with 20 bases between the two ends. The CDR3 has 16 amino acids.

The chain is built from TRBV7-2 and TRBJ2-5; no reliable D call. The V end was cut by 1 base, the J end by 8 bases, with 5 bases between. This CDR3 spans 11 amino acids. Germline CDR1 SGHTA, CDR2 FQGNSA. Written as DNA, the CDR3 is TGTGCCAGCAGCTTAGACTCAACCCAGTACTTC. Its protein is CASSLDSTQYF.

The CDR3 spells CASSQGSGSIHNEQFF. CDR3 coding DNA: TGTGCCAGCAGCCAAGGGAGCGGGAGTATCCACAATGAGCAGTTCTTC. The V call is TRBV4-2, the J call TRBJ2-1, with 8 bases that match TRBD2. The CDR3 consists of 16 residues. From germline, CDR1 is LGHNA and CDR2 YNFKEQ. V was pared by 1 base and J by 5 bases, with 7 bases of the junction left unmatched.

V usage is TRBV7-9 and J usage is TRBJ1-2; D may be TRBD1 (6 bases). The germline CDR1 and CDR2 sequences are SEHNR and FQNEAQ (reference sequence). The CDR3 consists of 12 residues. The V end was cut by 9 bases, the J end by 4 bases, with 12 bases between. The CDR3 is CASVQGLYGYTF. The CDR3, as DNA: TGTGCCAGTGTTCAGGGGCTCTATGGCTACACCTTC. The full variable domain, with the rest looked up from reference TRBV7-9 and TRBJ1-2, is DTGVSQNPRHKITKRGQNVTFRCDPISEHNRLYWYRQTLGQGPEFLTYFQNEAQLEKSRLLSDRFSAERPKGSFSTLEIQRTEQGDSAMYLCASVQGLYGYTFGSGTRLTVV.

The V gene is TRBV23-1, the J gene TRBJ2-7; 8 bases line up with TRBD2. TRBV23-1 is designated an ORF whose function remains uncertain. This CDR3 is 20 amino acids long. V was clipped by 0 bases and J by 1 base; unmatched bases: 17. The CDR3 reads CASSQSRQGNKRERSYEQYF. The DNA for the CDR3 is TGCGCCAGCAGTCAATCGCGGCAGGGGAACAAGCGGGAGCGTTCCTACGAGCAGTACTTC.

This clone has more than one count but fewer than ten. The CDR3 spells CASIPIVLRQGKKDAYGYTF. Written as DNA, the CDR3 is TGTGCCAGCATTCCAATCGTATTGCGGCAGGGGAAGAAGGATGCCTATGGCTACACCTTC. This chain connects TRBV5-8 to TRBJ1-2; TRBD1 might be the D (6 bases). Per germline, CDR1 SGHTS and CDR2 YDEGEE. V was shortened by 6 bases and J by 4 bases, with 34 bases between the two germline ends. CDR3 length equals 20 residues.

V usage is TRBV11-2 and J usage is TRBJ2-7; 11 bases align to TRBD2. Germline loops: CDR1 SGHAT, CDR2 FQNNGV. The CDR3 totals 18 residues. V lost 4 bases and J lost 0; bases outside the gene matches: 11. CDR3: CASSSINRLAGRSYEQYF. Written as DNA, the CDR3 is TGTGCCAGCAGCTCCATAAACCGACTAGCGGGACGCTCCTACGAGCAGTACTTC.

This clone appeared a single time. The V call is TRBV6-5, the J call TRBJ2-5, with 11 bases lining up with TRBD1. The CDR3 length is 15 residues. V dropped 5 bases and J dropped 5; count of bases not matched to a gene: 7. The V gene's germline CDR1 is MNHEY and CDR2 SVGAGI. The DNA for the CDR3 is TGTGCCAGCAGTAACAACCGGGACAGGGGGGAGACCCAGTACTTC. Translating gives CASSNNRDRGETQYF.

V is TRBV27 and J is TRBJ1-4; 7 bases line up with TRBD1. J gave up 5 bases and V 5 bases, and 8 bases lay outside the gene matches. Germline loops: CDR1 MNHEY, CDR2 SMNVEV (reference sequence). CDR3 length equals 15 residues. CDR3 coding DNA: TGTGCCAGCAGTCTCAGGGGACAGAAGAATGAAAAACTGTTTTTT. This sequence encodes CASSLRGQKNEKLFF.

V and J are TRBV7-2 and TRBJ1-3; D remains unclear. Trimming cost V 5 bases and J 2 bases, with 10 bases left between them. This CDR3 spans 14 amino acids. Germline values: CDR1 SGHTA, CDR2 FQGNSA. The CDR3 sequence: CASSPSGTGNTIYF. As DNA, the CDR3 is TGTGCCAGCAGCCCCTCCGGGACTGGAAACACCATATATTTT.

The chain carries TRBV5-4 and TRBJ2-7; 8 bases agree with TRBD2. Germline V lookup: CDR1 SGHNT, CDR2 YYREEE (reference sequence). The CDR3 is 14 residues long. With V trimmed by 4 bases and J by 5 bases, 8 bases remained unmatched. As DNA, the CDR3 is TGTGCCAGCAGCCGCTTCCGGGGGGGGGACGAGCAGTACTTC. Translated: CASSRFRGGDEQYF.

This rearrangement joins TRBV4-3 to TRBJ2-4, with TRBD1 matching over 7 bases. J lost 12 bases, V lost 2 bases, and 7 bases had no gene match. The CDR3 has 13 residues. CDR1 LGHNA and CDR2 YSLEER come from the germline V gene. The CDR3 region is CASSQNTGVGQYF. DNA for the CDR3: TGCGCCAGCAGCCAAAACACAGGGGTTGGTCAGTACTTC.

CDR3 sequence reads: CASSLGAGQGVSETQYF. In DNA, the CDR3 is TGCGCCAGCAGCTTGGGTGCGGGACAGGGAGTTTCAGAGACCCAGTACTTC. The gene calls are TRBV5-1 and TRBJ2-5, with 9 positions matching TRBD1. Unmatched junction bases numbered 10, after V lost 0 bases and J lost 4 bases. The CDR3 loop spans 17 amino acids. Germline V lookup: CDR1 SGHRS, CDR2 YFSETQ. Full variable domain (missing parts from reference TRBV5-1 and TRBJ2-5): KAGVTQTPRYLIKTRGQQVTLSCSPISGHRSVSWYQQTPGQGLQFLFEYFSETQRNKGNFPGRFSGRQFSNSRSEMNVSTLELGDSALYLCASSLGAGQGVSETQYFGPGTRLLVL.

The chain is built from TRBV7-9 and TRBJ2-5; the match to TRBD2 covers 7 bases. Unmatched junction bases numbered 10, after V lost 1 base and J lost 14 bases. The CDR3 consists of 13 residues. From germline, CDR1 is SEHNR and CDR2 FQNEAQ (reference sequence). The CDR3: CASSLGLREAIYF. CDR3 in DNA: TGTGCCAGCAGCTTAGGTTTACGGGAGGCTATATACTTC. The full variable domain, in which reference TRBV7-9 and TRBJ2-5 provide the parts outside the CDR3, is DTGVSQNPRHKITKRGQNVTFRCDPISEHNRLYWYRQTLGQGPEFLTYFQNEAQLEKSRLLSDRFSAERPKGSFSTLEIQRTEQGDSAMYLCASSLGLREAIYFGPGTRLLVL.

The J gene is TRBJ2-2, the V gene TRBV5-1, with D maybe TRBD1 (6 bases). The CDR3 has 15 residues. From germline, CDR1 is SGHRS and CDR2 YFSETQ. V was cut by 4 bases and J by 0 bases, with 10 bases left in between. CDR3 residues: CASSGDKTNTGELFF. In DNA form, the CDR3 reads TGCGCCAGCAGCGGGGACAAAACGAACACCGGGGAGCTGTTTTTT. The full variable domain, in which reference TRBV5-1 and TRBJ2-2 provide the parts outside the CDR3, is KAGVTQTPRYLIKTRGQQVTLSCSPISGHRSVSWYQQTPGQGLQFLFEYFSETQRNKGNFPGRFSGRQFSNSRSEMNVSTLELGDSALYLCASSGDKTNTGELFFGEGSRLTVL.